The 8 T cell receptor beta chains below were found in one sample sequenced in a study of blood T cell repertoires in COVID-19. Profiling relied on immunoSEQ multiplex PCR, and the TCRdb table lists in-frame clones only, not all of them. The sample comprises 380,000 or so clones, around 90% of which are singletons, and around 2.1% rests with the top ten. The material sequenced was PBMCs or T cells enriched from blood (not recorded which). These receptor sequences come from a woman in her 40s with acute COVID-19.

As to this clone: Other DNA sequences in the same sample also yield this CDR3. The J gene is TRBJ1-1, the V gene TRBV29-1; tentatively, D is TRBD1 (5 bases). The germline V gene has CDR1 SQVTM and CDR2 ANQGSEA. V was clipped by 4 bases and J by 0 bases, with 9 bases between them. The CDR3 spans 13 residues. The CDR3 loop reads CSVGGGLNTEAFF. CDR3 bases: TGCAGCGTTGGGGGGGGGTTGAACACTGAAGCTTTCTTT.

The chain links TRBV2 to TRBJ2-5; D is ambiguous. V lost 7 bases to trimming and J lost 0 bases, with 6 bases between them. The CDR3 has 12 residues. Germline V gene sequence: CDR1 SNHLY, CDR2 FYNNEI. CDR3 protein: CASMEYQETQYF. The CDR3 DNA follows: TGTGCCAGCATGGAGTACCAAGAGACCCAGTACTTC.

The CDR3 nucleotides are TGTGCCAGCAGCGAGAACCGGGACAGGGGACGAAATGAGCAGTTCTTC. This codes for CASSENRDRGRNEQFF. The gene calls are TRBV11-3 and TRBJ2-1, with TRBD1 matching over 10 bases. Looked up from germline, CDR1 is SGHNT and CDR2 is YENEEA. V shed 5 bases, J shed 7 bases, and the junction held 11 bases outside the gene matches. There are 16 residues in the CDR3.

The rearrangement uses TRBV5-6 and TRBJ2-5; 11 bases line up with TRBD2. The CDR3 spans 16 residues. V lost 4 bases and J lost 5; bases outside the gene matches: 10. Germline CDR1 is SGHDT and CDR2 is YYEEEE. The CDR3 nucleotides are TGTGCCAGCAGCCGCAAACTAGCGGGGGCTGGTGAGACCCAGTACTTC. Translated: CASSRKLAGAGETQYF.

This CDR3 is CASSGLERGPIGETQYF. The CDR3 nucleotides are TGTGCCAGCAGTGGGTTGGAGCGGGGCCCTATAGGAGAGACCCAGTACTTC. The chain uses TRBV6-1 and TRBJ2-5; 7 bases are shared with TRBD2. The junction had 15 bases not matched to a gene; V was cut back by 4 bases and J by 4 bases. The CDR3 is 17 amino acids. Per the germline V gene, CDR1 is MNHNS and CDR2 is SASEGT.

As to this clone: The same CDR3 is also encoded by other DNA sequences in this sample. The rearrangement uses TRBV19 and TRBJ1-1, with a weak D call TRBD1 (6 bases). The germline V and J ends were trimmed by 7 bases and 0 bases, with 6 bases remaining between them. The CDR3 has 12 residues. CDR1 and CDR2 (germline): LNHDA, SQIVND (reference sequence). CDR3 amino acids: CASNRVNTEAFF. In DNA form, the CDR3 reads TGTGCCAGTAACAGGGTGAACACTGAAGCTTTCTTT.

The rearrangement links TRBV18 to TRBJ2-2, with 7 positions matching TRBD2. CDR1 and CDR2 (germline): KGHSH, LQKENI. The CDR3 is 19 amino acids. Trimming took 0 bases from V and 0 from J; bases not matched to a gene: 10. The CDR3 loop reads CASSPPIVAGLTNTGELFF. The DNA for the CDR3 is TGTGCCAGCTCACCACCCATTGTAGCGGGCTTAACGAACACCGGGGAGCTGTTTTTT. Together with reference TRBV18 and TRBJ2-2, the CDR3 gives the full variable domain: NAGVMQNPRHLVRRRGQEARLRCSPMKGHSHVYWYRQLPEEGLKFMVYLQKENIIDESGMPKERFSAEFPKEGPSILRIQQVVRGDSAAYFCASSPPIVAGLTNTGELFFGEGSRLTVL.

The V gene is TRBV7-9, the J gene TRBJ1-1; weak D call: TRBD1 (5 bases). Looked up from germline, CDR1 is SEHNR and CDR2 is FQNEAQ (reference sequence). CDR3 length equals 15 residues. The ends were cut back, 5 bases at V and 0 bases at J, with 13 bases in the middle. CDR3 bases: TGTGCCAGCAGCGCGACAGTAGCTATGAACACTGAAGCTTTCTTT. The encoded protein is CASSATVAMNTEAFF.